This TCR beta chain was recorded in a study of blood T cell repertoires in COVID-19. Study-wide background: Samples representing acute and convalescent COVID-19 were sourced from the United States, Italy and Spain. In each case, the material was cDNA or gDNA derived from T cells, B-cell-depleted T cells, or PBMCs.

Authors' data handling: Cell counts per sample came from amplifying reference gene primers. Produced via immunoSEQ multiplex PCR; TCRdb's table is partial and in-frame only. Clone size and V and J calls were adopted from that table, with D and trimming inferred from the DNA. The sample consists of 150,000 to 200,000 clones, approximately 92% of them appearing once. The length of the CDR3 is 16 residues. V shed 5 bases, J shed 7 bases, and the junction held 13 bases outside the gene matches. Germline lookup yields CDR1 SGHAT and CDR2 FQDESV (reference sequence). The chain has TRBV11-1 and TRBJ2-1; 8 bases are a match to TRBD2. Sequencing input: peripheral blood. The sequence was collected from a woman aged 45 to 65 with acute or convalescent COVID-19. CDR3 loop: CASSGTFRGGENEQFF. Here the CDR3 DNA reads TGTGCCAGCAGCGGAACGTTTCGGGGGGGAGAGAATGAGCAGTTCTTC.